Listed below are T cell receptor beta chains from one sample, sequenced in a study of shared clonotypes between healthy human individuals. TCRdb's table, derived via immunoSEQ multiplex PCR, lists solely in-frame clones and lacks some. The sample gives roughly 640,000 clones, around 97% of which show up once; approximately 0.057% is in the top ten. Sequencing used naive CD4+ T cells sorted from blood. These receptors were collected from a woman in her 30s in good health. CDR3s leave out the opening cysteine and the closing phenylalanine or tryptophan.

v_gene: TRBV5-6
CDR3aa: ASSLGGSVSLTDTQY

v_gene: TRBV28
CDR3aa: ASSFPPLNSPLH

v_gene: TRBV19
CDR3aa: ASSIEVGREGTQY

v_gene: TRBV4-1
CDR3aa: ASSPGLAGEASTTDTQY

v_gene: TRBV18
CDR3aa: ASSLGQADNTGELF

v_gene: TRBV27
CDR3aa: ASSPHMAGVNTEAF

v_gene: TRBV6-5
CDR3aa: ASSYSIGQGYAEAF

v_gene: TRBV19
CDR3aa: ASSIETPGTQY

v_gene: TRBV20-1
CDR3aa: SAERTDTQY

v_gene: TRBV11-2
CDR3aa: ASSLALGTGELF

v_gene: TRBV28
CDR3aa: ASSTTTNEQF

v_gene: TRBV2
CDR3aa: ASSVGGGWSEKLF

v_gene: TRBV2
CDR3aa: ASSEGQLYGYT

v_gene: TRBV30
CDR3aa: AWTPPALVGAHYEQY

v_gene: TRBV30
CDR3aa: AWSVTATNEKLF

v_gene: TRBV28
CDR3aa: ASTLHQEQF

v_gene: TRBV5-1
CDR3aa: ASSSKPRGVSYEQY

v_gene: TRBV19
CDR3aa: ASTTERGGKGEKTF

v_gene: TRBV5-4
CDR3aa: ASSLAGSGRLTYEQY

v_gene: TRBV27
CDR3aa: ASSSGFYGYT

v_gene: TRBV5-5
CDR3aa: ASSPQGGPNEKLF

v_gene: TRBV28
CDR3aa: ASSSGGYLIGNEQY

v_gene: TRBV5-1
CDR3aa: ASSPGWRTRWVTDTQY

v_gene: TRBV27
CDR3aa: ASRLTGSYEQY

v_gene: TRBV2
CDR3aa: ASSEGRAGKSYEQY

v_gene: TRBV11-2
CDR3aa: ASSFSRSNEQF

v_gene: TRBV28
CDR3aa: ASSLELLTEAF

v_gene: TRBV29-1
CDR3aa: SVLRGSSGYNEQF

v_gene: TRBV10-3
CDR3aa: AISSGDNEKLF

v_gene: TRBV2
CDR3aa: ASSEGRYTYEQY

v_gene: TRBV19
CDR3aa: ASSIRGPQPQH

v_gene: TRBV5-1
CDR3aa: ASSAPGQSLTSGRV

v_gene: TRBV6-1
CDR3aa: ASADVYLMNTEAF

v_gene: TRBV28
CDR3aa: ASRYSRAELGYT

v_gene: TRBV28
CDR3aa: ASSSPAPYGYT

v_gene: TRBV7-6
CDR3aa: ASGSGTGFNEQY

v_gene: TRBV18
CDR3aa: ASSPQGADQETQY

v_gene: TRBV6-6
CDR3aa: ASSLAGGRNEQF

v_gene: TRBV2
CDR3aa: ASSESGHTGELF

v_gene: TRBV2
CDR3aa: ASKARGTVQSGYT